These 2 T cell receptor beta chains share one sample of origin, sequenced in a study of human CD8 memory T cell subsets. Production of TCR beta libraries used UMI-labeled 5' RACE as the method. TCRdb re-called the 5' RACE reads and gives one entry per CDR3 protein, without DNA. The specimen's table records fewer than 20,000 distinct CDR3 sequences. The specimen was CD8+ T cells from PBMCs. The receptors were gathered from a human donor in good health.

This sequence joins TRBV27 and TRBJ2-5; lacking DNA, the TRBD1 call made by TCRdb goes unchecked. This CDR3 is 14 amino acids long. CDR1 is MNHEY, CDR2 SMNVEV, per germline (reference sequence). This CDR3 reads CASSSRGSQETQYF.

V and J are TRBV7-9 and TRBJ2-7. This CDR3 is 15 amino acids long. Per germline, CDR1 SEHNR and CDR2 FQNEAQ (reference sequence). The CDR3 loop is CASSSSDNPSYEQYF.